One T cell receptor (beta chain) is described in this entry. The CDR3 length is 15 residues. The germline gives CDR1 KGHDR, CDR2 SFDVKD. V shed 4 bases and J shed 5 bases, with 13 bases lying between them. These data originate in a study of blood T cell repertoires in COVID-19. Study overall: COVID-19 samples, acute and convalescent, were from the United States, Italy and Spain.

In the authors' workflow: Amplification of reference gene primers was used by the study to estimate nucleated cell counts. Here immunoSEQ multiplex PCR was the method, and the copy in TCRdb shows in-frame clones only, minus some. V, J and clone size reflect that table, while D and trimming were determined from the DNA. The data hold 250,000 to 300,000 clones, with 80% to 90% observed a single time. The source of this sequence is a woman aged 70-85 years with acute or convalescent COVID-19. Sequenced: peripheral blood. The chain joins TRBV24-1 to TRBJ2-2, with D perhaps matching TRBD2 (5 bases). The CDR3, as DNA: TGTGCCACCAGTGACCCCCGGACGGGGACCGGGGAGCTGTTTTTT. It encodes CATSDPRTGTGELFF.